This passage covers 21 T cell receptor beta chains from one sample sequenced in a study of blood T cell repertoires in COVID-19. Assay used: immunoSEQ multiplex PCR; TCRdb lists only in-frame clones, some missing. This sample has about 180,000 clones; around 80% occur once, and the top ten carry approximately 7.3%. The sample comprised peripheral blood. The receptor source for this set is a human donor in a cohort sampled during active COVID-19.

The J gene is TRBJ2-2, the V gene TRBV5-4, with TRBD1 identical over 10 bases. V trimming: 3 bases; J trimming: 4 bases; junction bases outside the gene matches: 12. Germline lookup yields CDR1 SGHNT and CDR2 YYREEE (reference sequence). CDR3 size: 18 residues. The CDR3 nucleotides are TGTGCCAGCAGCTCGGACAGGGGGAGAATGAGAGGCACCGGGGAGCTGTTTTTT. It codes for CASSSDRGRMRGTGELFF.

This clone was counted between two and nine times. This sequence joins TRBV9 and TRBJ1-6, with 7 bases matching TRBD1. CDR1 and CDR2 (germline): SGDLS, YYNGEE. Unmatched junction bases numbered 3, after V lost 4 bases and J lost 5 bases. This CDR3 contains 14 residues. CDR3 residues: CASSLGQNNSPLHF. CDR3 in DNA: TGTGCCAGCAGCCTGGGACAGAATAATTCACCCCTCCACTTT.

This chain connects TRBV19 to TRBJ2-2; TRBD2 matches 8 bases. The CDR3 is 15 residues long. V shed 4 bases and J 6 bases; nucleotides not matched to a gene: 7. Germline V CDR1 and CDR2: LNHDA, SQIVND (reference sequence). The CDR3 DNA reads TGTGCCAGTAGTAAATTAGCGGGGAGGGCCGGGGAGCTGTTTTTT. This translates into CASSKLAGRAGELFF.

The chain couples TRBV7-8 to TRBJ1-6; D unclear. Trimming stripped 1 base from V and 8 bases from J, with 9 bases between. The length of the CDR3 is 14 residues. In germline, CDR1 is SGHVS, CDR2 FQNEAQ. The CDR3 loop is CASSLGAEDSPLHF. Written as DNA, the CDR3 is TGTGCCAGCAGCTTAGGGGCAGAAGATTCACCCCTCCACTTT.

The chain employs TRBV9 and TRBJ2-7, with D possibly matching TRBD2 (6 bases). Trimming pared 2 bases from V and 6 bases from J, leaving 15 bases between. CDR3 length equals 14 residues. Germline V gene lookup returns CDR1 SGDLS and CDR2 YYNGEE. The DNA for the CDR3 is TGTGCCAGCAGCGTCGGGGACGGACTAAGCGAGCAGTACTTC. It is translated as CASSVGDGLSEQYF.

The chain uses TRBV7-9 and TRBJ1-1; the D is unclear. Germline lookup yields CDR1 SEHNR and CDR2 FQNEAQ (reference sequence). This CDR3 is built from 11 residues. With 5 bases removed from V and 12 bases from J, the gap between germline ends came to 13 bases. The CDR3 protein is CASSPGWASFF. CDR3 bases: TGTGCCAGCAGCCCCGGTTGGGCCTCTTTCTTT.

The chain links TRBV7-8 to TRBJ2-5; a possible D gene is TRBD1 (5 bases). The CDR3 totals 16 residues. With 1 base removed from V and 4 bases from J, the gap between germline ends came to 16 bases. CDR1 SGHVS and CDR2 FQNEAQ come from the germline V gene. CDR3 DNA: TGTGCCAGCAGCTTAGTTGGGCAGGGAACGTTAGAGACCCAGTACTTC. This sequence encodes CASSLVGQGTLETQYF.

The chain has TRBV11-2 and TRBJ2-5; tentatively, D is TRBD2 (6 bases). Trimming left V 2 bases short and J 12 bases short, with 19 bases between. Germline V gene sequence: CDR1 SGHAT, CDR2 FQNNGV. This CDR3 contains 14 residues. The chain's CDR3 is CASSLNRDSYREYF. The CDR3 DNA is TGTGCCAGCAGCTTAAACCGGGACTCCTATAGGGAGTACTTC. The whole variable domain, filled in from reference TRBV11-2 and TRBJ2-5, reads EAGVAQSPRYKIIEKRQSVAFWCNPISGHATLYWYQQILGQGPKLLIQFQNNGVVDDSQLPKDRFSAERLKGVDSTLKIQPAKLEDSAVYLCASSLNRDSYREYFGPGTRLLVL.

V and J are TRBV7-2 and TRBJ1-1; D is uncertain. Trimming took 5 bases from V and 5 from J, leaving 9 bases between them. The CDR3 totals 12 residues. The germline V gene encodes CDR1 SGHTA and CDR2 FQGNSA. For the CDR3, the DNA is TGTGCCAGCAGCCGAAGTCGGACTGAAGCTTTCTTT. Its translation: CASSRSRTEAFF. Full variable domain (outside the CDR3, taken from reference TRBV7-2 and TRBJ1-1): GAGVSQSPSNKVTEKGKDVELRCDPISGHTALYWYRQSLGQGLEFLIYFQGNSAPDKSGLPSDRFSAERTGGSVSTLTIQRTQQEDSAVYLCASSRSRTEAFFGQGTRLTVV.

The chain joins TRBV5-6 to TRBJ2-5, with D possibly matching TRBD2 (5 bases). From germline, CDR1 is SGHDT and CDR2 YYEEEE. The length of the CDR3 is 16 residues. Trimming shortened V by 6 bases and J by 2 bases, and 20 bases separated the two germline ends. CDR3 sequence: CASTLGVRGSQETQYF. In DNA form, the CDR3 reads TGTGCCAGCACCTTAGGAGTGCGAGGGTCTCAAGAGACCCAGTACTTC.

The chain is built from TRBV3-1 (or the pseudogene TRBV3-2) and TRBJ1-1, with 8 bases fitting TRBD1. This CDR3 contains 15 residues. Trimming took 5 bases from V and 9 from J; bases not matched to a gene: 14. Germline V gene sequence: CDR1 LGHDT, CDR2 YNNKEL (reference sequence). This CDR3 reads CASSARGLGGAKAFF. In DNA, the CDR3 is TGTGCCAGCAGCGCCAGGGGGCTTGGGGGGGCTAAAGCTTTCTTT.

The chain recombines TRBV2 with TRBJ2-3, with 8 bases lining up with TRBD1. The length of the CDR3 is 15 residues. The germline V gene has CDR1 SNHLY and CDR2 FYNNEI. The junction had 10 bases not matched to a gene; V was cut back by 6 bases and J by 5 bases. As DNA, the CDR3 is TGTGCCAGCAGCCCGTTAGGGACAGGCCAAGATACGCAGTATTTT. Protein: CASSPLGTGQDTQYF. Combining the CDR3 with reference TRBV2 and TRBJ2-3 gives the whole variable domain EPEVTQTPSHQVTQMGQEVILRCVPISNHLYFYWYRQILGQKVEFLVSFYNNEISEKSEIFDDQFSVERPDGSNFTLKIRSTKLEDSAMYFCASSPLGTGQDTQYFGPGTRLTVL.

The chain joins TRBV13 to TRBJ2-5; possibly TRBD1 for D (6 bases). CDR1 and CDR2 (germline): PRHDT, FYEKMQ (reference sequence). The V end was cut by 0 bases, the J end by 2 bases, with 13 bases between. The CDR3 consists of 16 residues. The CDR3: CASSLGGAELQETQYF. The CDR3, as DNA: TGTGCCAGCAGCTTAGGGGGGGCAGAGTTACAAGAGACCCAGTACTTC. The full variable domain, with the rest looked up from reference TRBV13 and TRBJ2-5, is AAGVIQSPRHLIKEKRETATLKCYPIPRHDTVYWYQQGPGQDPQFLISFYEKMQSDKGSIPDRFSAQQFSDYHSELNMSSLELGDSALYFCASSLGGAELQETQYFGPGTRLLVL.

V and J are TRBV6-1 and TRBJ1-4; D gene ambiguous. The CDR3 runs to 14 residues. Germline CDR1 is MNHNS and CDR2 is SASEGT. Trimming shortened V by 1 base and J by 0 bases, and 3 bases separated the two germline ends. The CDR3 sequence is CASSEGATNEKLFF. CDR3 DNA sequence: TGTGCCAGCAGTGAAGGCGCAACTAATGAAAAACTGTTTTTT.

V is TRBV5-4 and J is TRBJ2-1; D remains unclear. From germline, CDR1 is SGHNT and CDR2 YYREEE (reference sequence). V lost 4 bases, J lost 2 bases, and 13 bases lay in between. This CDR3 has 15 residues. Here the CDR3 reads CASSPPGSPYNEQFF. The CDR3 DNA follows: TGTGCCAGCAGCCCACCAGGATCCCCCTACAATGAGCAGTTCTTC.

V and J are TRBV5-6 and TRBJ2-7, with D possibly TRBD2 on 6 matching bases. CDR1 is SGHDT and CDR2 is YYEEEE in the germline V gene. The CDR3 runs 16 residues. Trimming removed 0 bases at V and 0 bases at J, with 13 bases between. CDR3 DNA: TGTGCCAGCAGCTTGGTACTCATGGGGGGCTCCTACGAGCAGTACTTC. Translated: CASSLVLMGGSYEQYF.

CDR3: CASNLDRVRYEQYF. DNA for the CDR3: TGTGCCAGCAACCTAGACAGGGTGAGATACGAGCAGTACTTC. This chain joins TRBV2 and TRBJ2-7, with 7 bases matching TRBD1. The CDR3 is 14 residues long. The V gene end was trimmed by 7 bases and the J gene end by 4 bases; junction bases not matched to a gene: 10. Germline lookup yields CDR1 SNHLY and CDR2 FYNNEI.

The V call is TRBV9, the J call TRBJ2-3; TRBD2 matches at 8 bases. Trimming at V came to 0 bases and at J to 0 bases, leaving 9 bases not matched to a gene. There are 18 residues in the CDR3. Germline V CDR1 and CDR2: SGDLS, YYNGEE. The CDR3 DNA follows: TGTGCCAGCAGCGTAGGCCAGCGGGGGCTAACTAGCACAGATACGCAGTATTTT. Translated: CASSVGQRGLTSTDTQYF.

The rearrangement joins TRBV7-2 to TRBJ2-7; the match to TRBD1 covers 7 bases. CDR1 SGHTA and CDR2 FQGNSA come from the germline V gene. With V trimmed by 5 bases and J by 3 bases, 13 bases remained unmatched. The length of the CDR3 is 16 residues. Written as DNA, the CDR3 is TGTGCCAGCAGCCCTACCTTGACAGGGACGAACTACGAGCAGTACTTC. Protein product: CASSPTLTGTNYEQYF.

The rearrangement links TRBV5-6 to TRBJ1-2; 7 bases are shared with TRBD1. Trimming took 4 bases from V and 5 from J; bases not matched to a gene: 8. This CDR3 is built from 14 residues. The germline gives CDR1 SGHDT, CDR2 YYEEEE. The CDR3 DNA sequence: TGTGCCAGCAGCCCGACGGGACAGACTTATGGCTACACCTTC. Translating gives CASSPTGQTYGYTF.

V gene TRBV13 combines with J gene TRBJ2-7, with TRBD1 matching over 8 bases. The CDR3 extends over 14 amino acids. The germline gives CDR1 PRHDT, CDR2 FYEKMQ (reference sequence). J lost 1 base, V lost 5 bases, and 4 bases had no gene match. CDR3 sequence: CASSERDRSYEQYF. The CDR3 DNA follows: TGTGCCAGCAGCGAACGGGACAGGTCCTACGAGCAGTACTTC. The full variable domain, in which reference TRBV13 and TRBJ2-7 provide the parts outside the CDR3, is AAGVIQSPRHLIKEKRETATLKCYPIPRHDTVYWYQQGPGQDPQFLISFYEKMQSDKGSIPDRFSAQQFSDYHSELNMSSLELGDSALYFCASSERDRSYEQYFGPGTRLTVT.